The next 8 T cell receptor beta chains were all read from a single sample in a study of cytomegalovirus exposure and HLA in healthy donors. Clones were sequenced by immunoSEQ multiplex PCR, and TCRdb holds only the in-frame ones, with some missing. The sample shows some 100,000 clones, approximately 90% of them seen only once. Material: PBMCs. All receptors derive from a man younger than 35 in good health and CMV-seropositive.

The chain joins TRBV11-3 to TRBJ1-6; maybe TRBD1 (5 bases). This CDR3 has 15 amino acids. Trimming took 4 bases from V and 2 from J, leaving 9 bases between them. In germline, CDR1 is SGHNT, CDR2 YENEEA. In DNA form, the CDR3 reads TGTGCCAGCAGCTCGACAGTTGCCTATAATTCACCCCTCCACTTT. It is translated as CASSSTVAYNSPLHF.

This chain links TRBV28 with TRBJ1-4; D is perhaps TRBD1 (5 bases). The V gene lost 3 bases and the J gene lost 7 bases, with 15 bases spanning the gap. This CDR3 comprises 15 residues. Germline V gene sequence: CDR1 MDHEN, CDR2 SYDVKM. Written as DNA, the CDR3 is TGTGCCAGCAGTTTGGGGGGGACCGGAGGTGAAAAACTGTTTTTT. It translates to CASSLGGTGGEKLFF.

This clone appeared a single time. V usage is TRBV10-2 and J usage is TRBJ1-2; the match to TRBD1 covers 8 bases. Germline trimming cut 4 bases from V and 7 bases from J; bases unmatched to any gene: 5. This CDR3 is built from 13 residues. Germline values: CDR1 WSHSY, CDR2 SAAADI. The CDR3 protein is CASSATGVSGYTF. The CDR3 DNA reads TGCGCCAGCAGTGCGACAGGGGTGTCTGGCTACACCTTC.

The CDR3, as DNA: TGTGCCAGCAGCTTGGGACAGGTGAACACTGAAGCTTTCTTT. Translating gives CASSLGQVNTEAFF. The gene calls are TRBV5-4 and TRBJ1-1; weak D call: TRBD1 (6 bases). The germline V gene has CDR1 SGHNT and CDR2 YYREEE (reference sequence). Deletions cut 0 bases from V and 0 bases from J, with 6 bases between. CDR3 length equals 14 residues.

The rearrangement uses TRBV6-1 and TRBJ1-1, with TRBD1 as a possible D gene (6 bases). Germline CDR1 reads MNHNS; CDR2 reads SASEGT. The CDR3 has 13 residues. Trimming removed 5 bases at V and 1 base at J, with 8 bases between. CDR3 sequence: CASSWGQNTEAFF. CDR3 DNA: TGTGCCAGCAGTTGGGGGCAGAACACTGAAGCTTTCTTT.

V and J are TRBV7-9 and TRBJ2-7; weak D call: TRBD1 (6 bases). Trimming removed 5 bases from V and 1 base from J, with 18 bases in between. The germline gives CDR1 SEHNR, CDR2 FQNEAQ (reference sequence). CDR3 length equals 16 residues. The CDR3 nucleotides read TGTGCCAGCAGCCCCAGGGGCCGGTCGAATTCCTACGAGCAGTACTTC. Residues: CASSPRGRSNSYEQYF.

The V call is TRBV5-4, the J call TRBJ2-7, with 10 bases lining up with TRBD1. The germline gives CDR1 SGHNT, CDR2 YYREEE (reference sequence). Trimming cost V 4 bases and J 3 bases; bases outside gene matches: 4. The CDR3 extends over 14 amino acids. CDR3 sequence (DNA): TGTGCCAGCAGCCCGGACAGGGGGAACTACGAGCAGTACTTC. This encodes CASSPDRGNYEQYF.

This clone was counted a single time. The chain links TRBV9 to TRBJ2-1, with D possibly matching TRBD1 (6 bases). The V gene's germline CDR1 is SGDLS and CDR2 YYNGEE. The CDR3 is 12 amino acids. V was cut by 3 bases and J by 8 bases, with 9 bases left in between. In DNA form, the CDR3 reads TGTGCCAGCAGCGGGGGGCCCGATGAGCAGTTCTTC. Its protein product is CASSGGPDEQFF.